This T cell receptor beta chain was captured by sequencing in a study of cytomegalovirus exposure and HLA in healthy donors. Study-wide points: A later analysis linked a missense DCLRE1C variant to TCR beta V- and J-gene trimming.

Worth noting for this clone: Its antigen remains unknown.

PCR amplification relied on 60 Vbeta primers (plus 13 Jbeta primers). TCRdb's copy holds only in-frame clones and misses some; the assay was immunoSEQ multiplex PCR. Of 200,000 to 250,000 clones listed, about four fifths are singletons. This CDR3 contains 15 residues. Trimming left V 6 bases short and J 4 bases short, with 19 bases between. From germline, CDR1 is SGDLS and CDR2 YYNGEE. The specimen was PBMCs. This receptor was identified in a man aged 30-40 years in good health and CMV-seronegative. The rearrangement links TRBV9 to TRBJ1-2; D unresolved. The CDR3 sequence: CASTTAGGIGYGYTF. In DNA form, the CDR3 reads TGTGCCAGCACCACGGCAGGTGGTATCGGCTATGGCTACACCTTC.